This T cell receptor beta chain was retrieved from a study of T cell clonotyping in hematopoietic cell transplantation. Overall study findings and caveats: After transplant, recipient diversity fell while pathologically expanded clonotypes grew through day 180.

As regards this clone: Its target is unknown.

V shed 2 bases, J shed 9 bases, and the junction held 3 bases outside the gene matches. Germline lookup yields CDR1 MNHEY and CDR2 SVGAGI. CDR3 size: 14 residues. TCRdb keeps only in-frame clones here, not all; method: immunoSEQ multiplex PCR. Among about 3,500 clones listed, roughly 70% were seen once. The clonotype originates from a male patient aged 40-50 years who had an allogeneic stem cell transplant from an unrelated donor, so the T cells may come from the graft donor. Some clones in this sample may be carry-over from other donors' samples. The chain joins TRBV6-5 to TRBJ1-6, with 8 bases lining up with TRBD1. The specimen was peripheral blood mononuclear cells, collected 30 days after allogeneic stem cell transplant. CDR3 amino acids: CASSYDRGGSPLHF. The CDR3 DNA reads as TGTGCCAGCAGTTACGACAGGGGCGGTTCACCCCTCCACTTT.